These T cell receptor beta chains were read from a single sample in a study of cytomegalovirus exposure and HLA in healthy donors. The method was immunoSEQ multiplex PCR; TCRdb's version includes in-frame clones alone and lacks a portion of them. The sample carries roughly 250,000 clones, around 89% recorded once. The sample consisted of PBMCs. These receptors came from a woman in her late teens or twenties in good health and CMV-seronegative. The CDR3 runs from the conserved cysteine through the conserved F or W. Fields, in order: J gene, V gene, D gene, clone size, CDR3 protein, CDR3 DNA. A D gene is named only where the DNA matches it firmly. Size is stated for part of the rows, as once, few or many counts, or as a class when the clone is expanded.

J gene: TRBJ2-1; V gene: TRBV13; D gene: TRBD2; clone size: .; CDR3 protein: CASSLGRYGGTNEQFF; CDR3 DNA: TGTGCCAGCAGCTTAGGCCGATACGGGGGGACCAATGAGCAGTTCTTC
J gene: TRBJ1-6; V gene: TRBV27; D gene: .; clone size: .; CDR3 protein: CASSLQNNSPLHF; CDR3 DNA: TGTGCCAGCAGTTTACAGAATAATTCACCCCTCCACTTT
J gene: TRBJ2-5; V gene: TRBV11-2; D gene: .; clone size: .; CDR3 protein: CASSYPRVGWQETQYF; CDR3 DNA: TGTGCCAGCAGCTACCCCAGGGTGGGGTGGCAAGAGACCCAGTACTTC
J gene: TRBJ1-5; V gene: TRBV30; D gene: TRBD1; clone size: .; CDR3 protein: CAWSHQGAQPQHF; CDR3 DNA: TGTGCCTGGAGTCACCAGGGGGCCCAGCCCCAGCATTTT
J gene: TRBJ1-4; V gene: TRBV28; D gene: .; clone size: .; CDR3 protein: CASSPTIRDTESSGEKLFF; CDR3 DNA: TGTGCCAGCAGCCCCACTATCCGGGACACCGAGTCGTCTGGTGAAAAACTGTTTTTT
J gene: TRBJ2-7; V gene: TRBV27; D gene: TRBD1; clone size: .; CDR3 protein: CASSLFQGAYEQYF; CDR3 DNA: TGTGCCAGCAGTTTATTTCAGGGGGCCTACGAGCAGTACTTC
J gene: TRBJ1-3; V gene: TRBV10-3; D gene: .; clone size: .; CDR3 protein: CAISESQILSGNTIYF; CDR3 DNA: TGTGCCATCAGTGAGTCGCAGATCTTGTCTGGAAACACCATATATTTT
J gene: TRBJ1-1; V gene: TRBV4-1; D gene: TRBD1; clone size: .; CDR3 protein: CASSQADRAKAFF; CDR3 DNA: TGCGCCAGCAGCCAAGCGGACAGGGCCAAAGCTTTCTTT
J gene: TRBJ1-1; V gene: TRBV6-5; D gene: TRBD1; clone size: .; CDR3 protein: CASSSSRGLNTEAFF; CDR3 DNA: TGTGCCAGCAGTTCCTCCAGGGGGCTGAACACTGAAGCTTTCTTT
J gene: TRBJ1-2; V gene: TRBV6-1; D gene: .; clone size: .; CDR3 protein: CASSLTGNYGYTF; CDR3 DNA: TGTGCCAGCAGTCTAACAGGGAACTATGGCTACACCTTC
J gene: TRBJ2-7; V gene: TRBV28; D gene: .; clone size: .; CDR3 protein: CASSFSRPSYEQYF; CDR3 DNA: TGTGCCAGCAGTTTTTCCAGGCCCTCCTACGAGCAGTACTTC
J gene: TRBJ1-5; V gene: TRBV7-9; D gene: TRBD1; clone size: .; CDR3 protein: CASSLAGTGGWGNQPQHF; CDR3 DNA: TGTGCCAGCAGCTTAGCGGGGACAGGGGGATGGGGCAATCAGCCCCAGCATTTT
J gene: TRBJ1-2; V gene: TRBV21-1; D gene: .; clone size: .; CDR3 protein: CASSRRDSFSF; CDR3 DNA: TGTGCCAGCAGTCGTCGGGACAGTTTCAGCTTC
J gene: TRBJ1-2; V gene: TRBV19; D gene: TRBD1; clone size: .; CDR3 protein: CASSTGGEGYTF; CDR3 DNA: TGTGCCAGTAGTACAGGGGGCGAAGGCTACACCTTC
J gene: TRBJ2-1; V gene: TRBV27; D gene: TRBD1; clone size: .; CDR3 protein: CASSSQPGTDPYNEQFF; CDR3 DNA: TGTGCCAGCAGTTCCCAACCCGGGACAGATCCTTACAATGAGCAGTTCTTC
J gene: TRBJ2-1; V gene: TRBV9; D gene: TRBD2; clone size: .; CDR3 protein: CASSAPSGGAGEQFF; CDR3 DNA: TGTGCCAGCAGCGCCCCTAGCGGGGGGGCCGGTGAGCAGTTCTTC
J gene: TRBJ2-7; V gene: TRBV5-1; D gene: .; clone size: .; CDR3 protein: CASSDSIGYEQYF; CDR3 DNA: TGCGCCAGCAGTGACAGCATCGGATACGAGCAGTACTTC
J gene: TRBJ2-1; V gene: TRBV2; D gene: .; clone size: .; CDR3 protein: CASSGTGFDEQFF; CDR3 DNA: TGTGCCAGCAGCGGTACAGGGTTTGATGAGCAGTTCTTC
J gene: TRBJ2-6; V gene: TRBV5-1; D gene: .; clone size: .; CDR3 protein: CASSFAGTGANVLTF; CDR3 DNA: TGCGCCAGCAGCTTCGCAGGGACTGGGGCCAACGTCCTGACTTTC
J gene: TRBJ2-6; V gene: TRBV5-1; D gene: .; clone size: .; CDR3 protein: CASSPGGSGANVLTF; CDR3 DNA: TGCGCCAGCAGCCCGGGCGGGTCTGGGGCCAACGTCCTGACTTTC
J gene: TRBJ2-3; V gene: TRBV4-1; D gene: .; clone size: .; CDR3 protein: CASSHALVITGLTLSTDTQYF; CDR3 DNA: TGCGCCAGCAGCCATGCACTCGTTATTACAGGGCTGACCCTAAGCACAGATACGCAGTATTTT
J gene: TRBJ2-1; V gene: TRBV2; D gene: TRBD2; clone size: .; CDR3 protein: CASELAGFLDEQLF; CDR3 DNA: TGTGCCAGCGAACTAGCGGGGTTCCTTGATGAGCAGCTCTTC
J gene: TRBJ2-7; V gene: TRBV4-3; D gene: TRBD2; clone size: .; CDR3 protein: CASSHGLAGALGDEQYF; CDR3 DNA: TGCGCCAGCAGCCACGGACTAGCGGGGGCACTTGGAGACGAGCAGTACTTC
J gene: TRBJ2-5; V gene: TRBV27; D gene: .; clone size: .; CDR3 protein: CASSLIGDETQYF; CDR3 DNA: TGTGCCAGCAGTTTGATAGGGGATGAGACCCAGTACTTC
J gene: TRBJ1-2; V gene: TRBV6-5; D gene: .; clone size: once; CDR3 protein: CASSYSAGRSGGYTF; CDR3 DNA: TGTGCCAGCAGTTACTCGGCGGGACGATCGGGGGGCTACACCTTC
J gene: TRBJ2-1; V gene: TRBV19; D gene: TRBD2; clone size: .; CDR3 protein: CASSDREGGYNEQFF; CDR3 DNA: TGTGCCAGTAGTGACCGGGAGGGTGGCTACAATGAGCAGTTCTTC
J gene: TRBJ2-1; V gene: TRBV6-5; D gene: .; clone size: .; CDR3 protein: CASRTPDYSNEQFF; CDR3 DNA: TGTGCCAGCAGAACCCCGGACTACAGCAATGAGCAGTTCTTC
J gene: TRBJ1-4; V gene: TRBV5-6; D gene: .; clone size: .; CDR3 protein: CASSLLHAVASEKLFF; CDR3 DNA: TGTGCCAGCAGCCTGTTACACGCCGTCGCAAGTGAAAAACTGTTTTTT
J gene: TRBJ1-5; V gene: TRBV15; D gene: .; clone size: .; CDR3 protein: CATSRESSVRQPQHF; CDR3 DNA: TGTGCCACCAGCAGAGAGAGTTCGGTGAGGCAGCCCCAGCATTTT
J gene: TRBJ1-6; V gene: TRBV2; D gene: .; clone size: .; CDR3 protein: CAGRTPTGSSYNSPLHF; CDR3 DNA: TGTGCCGGACGAACCCCCACAGGGAGCTCCTATAATTCACCCCTCCACTTT
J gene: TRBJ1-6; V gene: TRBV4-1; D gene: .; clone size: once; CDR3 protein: CASSPRQSSSYNSPLHF; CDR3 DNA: TGCGCCAGCAGCCCTCGACAGTCAAGCTCCTATAATTCACCCCTCCACTTT
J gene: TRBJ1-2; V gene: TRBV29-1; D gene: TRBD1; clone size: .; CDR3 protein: CSVETDRFYGYTF; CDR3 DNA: TGCAGCGTGGAGACGGACAGGTTCTATGGCTACACCTTC